This paragraph covers one TCR beta chain sequence. Its target is not known. The germline CDR1 and CDR2 sequences are MNHEY and SMNVEV (reference sequence). The CDR3 covers 15 residues. Unmatched junction bases numbered 3, after V lost 0 bases and J lost 2 bases. The data were obtained in a study of cytomegalovirus exposure and HLA in healthy donors. The overall study: Later, an analysis reported that the approximately 120 validation repertoires had used the same platform as the approximately 680 first-cohort repertoires.

Profiled with immunoSEQ multiplex PCR; TCRdb holds only in-frame clones, not every one. Found here are about 120,000 clones, 85% to 90% of them singletons; the top ten hold roughly 2%. Study outcomes and limitations: Reports credit the classifier with highly specific, highly sensitive diagnosis of cytomegalovirus status. The authors confirmed in vitro that three CMV-associated chains were specific for CMV antigens. The authors listed 164 TCR beta chains as cytomegalovirus-associated.

The sample consisted of PBMCs. The receptor was derived from a woman aged 25-40 years in good health and CMV-seronegative. The chain joins TRBV27 to TRBJ2-7, with 8 bases identical to TRBD1. Written as DNA, the CDR3 is TGTGCCAGCAGTTTATCTGGACAGGGTACCTACGAGCAGTACTTC. Protein: CASSLSGQGTYEQYF.